These 5 T cell receptor beta chains were sequenced from one sample in a study of Ad26.COV2.S vaccination and SARS-CoV-2 variants. Here immunoSEQ multiplex PCR was the method, and the copy in TCRdb shows in-frame clones only, minus some. The sample lists over 130,000 clones, 75% to 90% occurring once. The material was peripheral blood, obtained after recovery from COVID-19. All receptors derive from a human donor who had recovered from COVID-19.

The sample holds one count of this clone. The genes are TRBV6-5 and TRBJ1-4; TRBD1 matches at 7 bases. J gave up 8 bases and V 0 bases, and 3 bases lay outside the gene matches. Germline V gene lookup returns CDR1 MNHEY and CDR2 SVGAGI. The CDR3 totals 14 residues. The CDR3 coding sequence is TGTGCCAGCAGTTACTCCCAGGGGGAAGAAAAACTGTTTTTT. This sequence encodes CASSYSQGEEKLFF.

This sequence joins TRBV28 and TRBJ2-1; either TRBD1 or TRBD2 may fit D (5 bases each). V was clipped by 6 bases and J by 4 bases, with 16 bases between them. CDR3 length: 15 residues. Germline lookup yields CDR1 MDHEN and CDR2 SYDVKM. For the CDR3, the DNA is TGTGCCAGCAGCCTGAGGGACCTAGGGTACAATGAGCAGTTCTTC. The encoded protein is CASSLRDLGYNEQFF. The full variable domain, rest sourced from reference TRBV28 and TRBJ2-1, is DVKVTQSSRYLVKRTGEKVFLECVQDMDHENMFWYRQDPGLGLRLIYFSYDVKMKEKGDIPEGYSVSREKKERFSLILESASTNQTSMYLCASSLRDLGYNEQFFGPGTRLTVL.

The chain has TRBV28 and TRBJ1-1; 9 positions agree with TRBD1. The CDR3 is made up of 15 amino acids. V dropped 6 bases and J dropped 2; count of bases not matched to a gene: 7. The V gene's germline CDR1 is MDHEN and CDR2 SYDVKM. In DNA, the CDR3 is TGTGCCAGCAGGACGAACAGGGGGCTTAACACTGAAGCTTTCTTT. Translation: CASRTNRGLNTEAFF.

This clone appeared a single time. The chain uses TRBV6-5 and TRBJ1-1, with D perhaps matching TRBD1 (5 bases). The CDR3 is made up of 15 amino acids. Germline V gene sequence: CDR1 MNHEY, CDR2 SVGAGI. Trimming took off 5 bases at V and 1 base at J, with 14 bases between the two ends. CDR3 nucleotides: TGTGCCAGCAGTCGAAGTTTGGGACGGAACACTGAAGCTTTCTTT. Its translation is CASSRSLGRNTEAFF.

The V call is TRBV6-5, the J call TRBJ2-2; TRBD1 matches 12 bases. CDR3 size: 15 residues. J was trimmed by 7 bases and V by 5 bases; bases with no gene match: 5. Germline CDR1 and CDR2: MNHEY and SVGAGI. CDR3 residues: CASSKGQGAGGELFF. CDR3 sequence (DNA): TGTGCCAGCAGTAAGGGACAGGGGGCAGGCGGGGAGCTGTTTTTT.